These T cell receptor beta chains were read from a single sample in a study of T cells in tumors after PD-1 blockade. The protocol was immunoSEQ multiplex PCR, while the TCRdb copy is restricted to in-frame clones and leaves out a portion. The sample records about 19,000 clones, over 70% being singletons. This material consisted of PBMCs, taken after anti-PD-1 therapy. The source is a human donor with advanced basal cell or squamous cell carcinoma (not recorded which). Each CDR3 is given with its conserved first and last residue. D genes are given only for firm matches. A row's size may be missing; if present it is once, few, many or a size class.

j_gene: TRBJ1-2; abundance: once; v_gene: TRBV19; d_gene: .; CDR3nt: TGTGCCAGTAGTATACCTCAGGGTGGATATGGCTACACCTTC; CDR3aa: CASSIPQGGYGYTF
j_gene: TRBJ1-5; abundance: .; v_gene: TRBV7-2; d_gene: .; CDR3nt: TGTGCCAGCAGCTTAGGGGGGCGGGAGCCCCAGCATTTT; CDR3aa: CASSLGGREPQHF
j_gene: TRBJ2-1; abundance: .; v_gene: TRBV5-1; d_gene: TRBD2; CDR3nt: TGCGCCAGCAGGGCCGGGACTAGCGGGAGTAATGAGCAGTTCTTC; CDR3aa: CASRAGTSGSNEQFF
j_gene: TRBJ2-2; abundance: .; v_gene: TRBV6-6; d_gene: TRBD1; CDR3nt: TGTGCCAGCAGTGACAGGGGTGGAGACACCGGGGAGCTGTTTTTT; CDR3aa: CASSDRGGDTGELFF
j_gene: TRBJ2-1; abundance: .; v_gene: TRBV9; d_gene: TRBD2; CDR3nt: TGTGCCAGCAGCGTAAGGACTAGCGGTCCCAATGAGCAGTTCTTC; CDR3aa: CASSVRTSGPNEQFF
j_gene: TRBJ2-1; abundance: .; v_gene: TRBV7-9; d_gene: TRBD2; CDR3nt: TGTGCATATCCTAGCGGGAGGGCCAGGTCCTACAATGAGCAGTTCTTC; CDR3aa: CAYPSGRARSYNEQFF
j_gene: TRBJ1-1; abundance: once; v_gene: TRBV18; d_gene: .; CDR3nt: TGTGCCAGCTCACCGCGGGCAACGGGGGGAGCTTTCTTT; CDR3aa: CASSPRATGGAFF
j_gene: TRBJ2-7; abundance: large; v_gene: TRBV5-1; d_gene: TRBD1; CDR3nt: TGCGCCAGCAGCCCGGACAGGGACTTCGACGAGCAGTACTTC; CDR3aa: CASSPDRDFDEQYF
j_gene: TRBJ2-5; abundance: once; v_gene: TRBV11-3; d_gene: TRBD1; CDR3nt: TGTGCCAGCAGCTTGAGACAGGGCGCGAAGACCCAGTACTTC; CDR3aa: CASSLRQGAKTQYF
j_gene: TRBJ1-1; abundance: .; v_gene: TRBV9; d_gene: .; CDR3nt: TGTGCCAGCAGCGTTTCCCCGGATAACACTGAAGCTTTCTTT; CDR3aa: CASSVSPDNTEAFF
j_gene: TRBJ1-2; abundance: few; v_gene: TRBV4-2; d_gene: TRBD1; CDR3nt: TGTGCCAGCAGCCACTTACAGGGGTTGTATGGCTACACCTTC; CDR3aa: CASSHLQGLYGYTF
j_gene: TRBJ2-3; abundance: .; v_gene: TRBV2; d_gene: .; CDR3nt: TGTGCCAGCAGTGAGGAACGGTATACGCAGTATTTT; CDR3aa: CASSEERYTQYF
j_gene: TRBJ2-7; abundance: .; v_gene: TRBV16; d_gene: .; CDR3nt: TGTGCCAGCAGCCCCAGGATTCGCTACGAGCAGTACTTC; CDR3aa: CASSPRIRYEQYF
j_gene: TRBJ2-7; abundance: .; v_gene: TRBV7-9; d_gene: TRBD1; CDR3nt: TGTGCCAGCAGCACGCCTCGACAGGGCGCCTACGAGCAGTACTTC; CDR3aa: CASSTPRQGAYEQYF
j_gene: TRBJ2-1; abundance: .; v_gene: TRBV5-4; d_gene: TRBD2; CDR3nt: TGTGCCAGCAGCTTGTGGTTTAGCGGGGGAAATGAGCAGTTCTTC; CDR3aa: CASSLWFSGGNEQFF
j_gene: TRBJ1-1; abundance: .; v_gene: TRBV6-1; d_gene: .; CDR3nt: TGTGCCAGCAGTGAAGTAGGGGTAGGCACTGAAGCTTTCTTT; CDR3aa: CASSEVGVGTEAFF
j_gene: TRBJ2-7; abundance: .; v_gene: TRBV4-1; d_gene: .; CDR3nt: TGCGCCAGCAGCCAAATCTTCAACATGGACGGTAACGAGCAGTACTTC; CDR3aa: CASSQIFNMDGNEQYF
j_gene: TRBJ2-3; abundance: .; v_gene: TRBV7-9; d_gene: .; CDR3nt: TGTGCCAGCAGCGTCACCACAGGGTATCCAGATACGCAGTATTTT; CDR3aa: CASSVTTGYPDTQYF
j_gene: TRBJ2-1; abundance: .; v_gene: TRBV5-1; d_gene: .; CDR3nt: TGCGCCAGCAGCTTGGAGACTGGAGACAATGAGCAGTTCTTC; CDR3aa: CASSLETGDNEQFF
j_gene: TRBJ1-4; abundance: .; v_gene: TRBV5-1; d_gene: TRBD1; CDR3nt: TGCGCCAGCAGCAACCGGGACAGGGACGAGAGAGAAAAACTGTTTTTT; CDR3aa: CASSNRDRDEREKLFF
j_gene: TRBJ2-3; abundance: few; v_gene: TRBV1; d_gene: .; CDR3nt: TGCACCAGCAGCCAAGATTGCGCGCGGGGGAGGGCAGATACGCAGTATTTT; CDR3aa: CTSSQDCARGRADTQYF
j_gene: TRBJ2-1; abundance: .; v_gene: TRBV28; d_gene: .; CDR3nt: TGTGCCAGCAGTTTATCCCCAGACGACAATGAGCAGTTCTTC; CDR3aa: CASSLSPDDNEQFF
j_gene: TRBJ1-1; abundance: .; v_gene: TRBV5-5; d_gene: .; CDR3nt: TGTGCCAGCAGCTTGGATCTCAACACTGAAGCTTTCTTT; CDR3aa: CASSLDLNTEAFF
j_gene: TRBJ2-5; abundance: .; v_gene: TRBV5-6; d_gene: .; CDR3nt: TGTGCCAGCAGCTTATTTGTGGGACCCAGCCCAGGAGCCCAGTACTTC; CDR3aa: CASSLFVGPSPGAQYF
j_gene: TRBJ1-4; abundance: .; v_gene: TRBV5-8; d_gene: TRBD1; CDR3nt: TGTGCCAGCAGCTTGGGGTACAGGGGACTTCCGGGAAAACTGTTTTTT; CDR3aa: CASSLGYRGLPGKLFF
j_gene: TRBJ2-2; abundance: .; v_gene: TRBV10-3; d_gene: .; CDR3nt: TGTGCCATCAGTGAGAACGACTTAAACACCGGGGAGCTGTTTTTT; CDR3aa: CAISENDLNTGELFF
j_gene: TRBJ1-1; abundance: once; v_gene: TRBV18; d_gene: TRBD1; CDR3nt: TGTGCCAGCTCGCGACAGGGGGACACTGAAGCTTTCTTT; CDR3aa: CASSRQGDTEAFF
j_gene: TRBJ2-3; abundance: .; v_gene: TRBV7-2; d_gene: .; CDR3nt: TGTGCCAGCAGGGGTAGGATAGGTGGCACAGATACGCAGTATTTT; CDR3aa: CASRGRIGGTDTQYF
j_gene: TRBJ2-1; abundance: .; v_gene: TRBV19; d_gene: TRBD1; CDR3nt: TGTGCCAGTAGTATTGGACAGGGGGCTTTCAATGAGCAGTTCTTC; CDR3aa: CASSIGQGAFNEQFF
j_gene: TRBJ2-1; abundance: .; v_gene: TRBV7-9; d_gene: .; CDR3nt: TGTGCCAGCAGCTTAGCGGGGACCGATCTAAATGAGCAGTTCTTC; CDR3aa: CASSLAGTDLNEQFF
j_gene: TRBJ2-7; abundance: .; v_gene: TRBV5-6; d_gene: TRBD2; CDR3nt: TGTGCCAGCAGTCCGACACTAGCGGGGTGGAGCGGAACCTACGAGCAGTACTTC; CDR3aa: CASSPTLAGWSGTYEQYF
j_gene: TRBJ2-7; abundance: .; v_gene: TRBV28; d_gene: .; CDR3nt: TGTGCCAGCTCCGGGGGCAGCTCCTACGAGCAGTACTTC; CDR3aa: CASSGGSSYEQYF
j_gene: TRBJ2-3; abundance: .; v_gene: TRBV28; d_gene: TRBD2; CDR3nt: TGTGCCAGCAGTTTAGCGTCTAGCGGGACCACAGATACGCAGTATTTT; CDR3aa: CASSLASSGTTDTQYF
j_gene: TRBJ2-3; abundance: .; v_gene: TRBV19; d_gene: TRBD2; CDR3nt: TGTGCCAGTAGTATTAAACTAGCGGGCGTCACCCCTAGCACAGATACGCAGTATTTT; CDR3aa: CASSIKLAGVTPSTDTQYF
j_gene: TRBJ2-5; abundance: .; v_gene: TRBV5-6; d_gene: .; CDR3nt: TGTGCCAGCAGCTTGAGAGGGGGGGCCCGGGAGACCCAGTACTTC; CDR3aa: CASSLRGGARETQYF
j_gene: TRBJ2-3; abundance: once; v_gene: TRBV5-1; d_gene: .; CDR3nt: TGCGCCAGCAGCTCAGGGACTCTATTGGGCGCAGATACGCAGTATTTT; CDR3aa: CASSSGTLLGADTQYF
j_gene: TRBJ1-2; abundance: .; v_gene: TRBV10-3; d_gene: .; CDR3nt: TGTGCCATCTCGTATACGGCCCAGGACGGCTACACCTTC; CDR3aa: CAISYTAQDGYTF
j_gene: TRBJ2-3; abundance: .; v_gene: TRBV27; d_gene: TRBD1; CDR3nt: TGTGCCAGCAGTTTATCCCGGGACAGCAAGAGCACAGATACGCAGTATTTT; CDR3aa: CASSLSRDSKSTDTQYF
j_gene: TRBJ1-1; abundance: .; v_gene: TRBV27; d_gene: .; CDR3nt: TGTGCCAGCAGTTTAGAGGGAATCTCGAACACTGAAGCTTTCTTT; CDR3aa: CASSLEGISNTEAFF
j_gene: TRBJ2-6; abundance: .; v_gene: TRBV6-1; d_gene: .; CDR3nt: TGTGCCAGCAGTGAAGCAGTGGAAGGGTCCGGGGCCAACGTCCTGACTTTC; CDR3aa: CASSEAVEGSGANVLTF
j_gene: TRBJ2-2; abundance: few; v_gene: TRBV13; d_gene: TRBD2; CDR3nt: TGTGCCAGCAGTTCGGGACTAGCGGGGGTCCGGACCGGGGAGCTGTTTTTT; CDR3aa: CASSSGLAGVRTGELFF
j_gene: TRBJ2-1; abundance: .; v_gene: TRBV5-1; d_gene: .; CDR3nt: TGCGCCAGCAGCAGTGGATCTAGCGCGATTAACAATGAGCAGTTCTTC; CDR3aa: CASSSGSSAINNEQFF
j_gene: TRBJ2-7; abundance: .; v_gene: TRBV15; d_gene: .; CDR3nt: TGTGCCACCAGCAGAGATCTAGGGACTGGCTCCTACGAGCAGTACTTC; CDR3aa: CATSRDLGTGSYEQYF